The T cell receptor (beta chain) under discussion was sequenced for a study of T cell responses to AZD1222 COVID-19 vaccine (dated by TCRdb to 2020 to 2022). General notes on the study: A total of 233 trial participants underwent TCR sequencing, of whom around 210 had received two doses of AZD1222 and about 25 had received two doses of the MenACWY control vaccine. Trial participants were enrolled into age subgroups of 18-55, 56-69 and 70-plus years, which contained about 150, 27 and 61 TCR-sequenced participants, respectively. Study-level results and caveats: After two AZD1222 doses, spike-specific TCR breadth and depth were significantly higher than at day 0 and than in MenACWY recipients. Vaccine-associated CD4 TCRs spanned the whole spike protein, with dominant responses in regions 160-218 and 743-854. Conclusions about previously exposed vaccinees were limited because only five to seven AZD1222 recipients were SARS-CoV-2 seropositive at baseline. In the small 56-69-year group, the increase in depth fell short of significance, most likely because of low power. Because no samples from the day 14 peak response were available, repertoires could be characterized only after the peak T cell response. Participants were mostly white British and included more females than males, and it was suggested by the authors that clonal diversity may have been underestimated. Nearly half of unique spike-specific TCRs reportedly recognized epitopes outside regions mutated in the B.1.351 and B.1.1.7 variants.

Reading the label with the study, this specimen's time point is: about 28 days (+/-7) after the second vaccine dose. AZD1222 recipients whose second dose came at about 4 weeks and those whose second dose came at about 12 weeks were combined into one group, since spike-specific TCR depth and breadth did not differ between the two schedules. The vaccinee samples were drawn from two UK trials, COV001 and COV002, one of which was a single-blind randomized controlled phase 2/3 trial testing AZD1222 (ChAdOx1 nCoV-19) in healthy adults. For TCRbeta chain sequencing, PBMC samples were collected from trial participants at day 0 and at day 28 after the second dose. The CDR3 regions of human TCRbeta chains were subjected to immunosequencing. Under the source paper's analysis protocol: TCRs in the repertoires were compared against a reference library of SARS-CoV-2-specific TCRs that had been generated with the MIRA antigen-specificity platform. Breadth meant the fraction of unique TCRs that were SARS-CoV-2-associated, whereas depth meant the fraction of total T cells that were SARS-CoV-2-associated. Each spike-specific TCR was assigned to its reactive spike region and to a CD4 or CD8 class using the MIRA data. Log10-transformed breadth and depth values were compared by one-way ANOVA with Sidak's multiple comparisons tests. The source is immuneACCESS, and TCRdb retained only in-frame sequences with V and J called. Part of the clones is not carried over; for the studies checked, unresolved V genes explain less than half of this, and the remainder is unexplained. The V and J calls and clone size are taken from that table; D and trimming were inferred from the DNA. Within this sample are 200,000 or so clones, with approximately 94% of them counted one time only. The leading ten clones occupy approximately 1% of the sample.

To note about this clone: Its antigen has not been determined. No much larger clone is present one base from it, and per-base qualities are unavailable.

Via the germline V gene, CDR1 is SGHVS and CDR2 FNYEAQ. The V and J ends are trimmed by 5 bases and 7 bases, leaving 11 bases between them. The CDR3 runs 12 residues from the cysteine to the phenylalanine. Just CDR3 DNA is preserved here, 36 bases in frame from base 1. The rearrangement combines TRBV7-6 with TRBJ1-1; no D gene is confidently identified. The receptor was isolated from an adult who received the AZD1222 COVID-19 vaccine. Sample: peripheral blood, taken 28 days after the second AZD1222 dose. The CDR3 protein is CASSEIYGEAFF. The sequence in DNA is TGTGCCAGCAGCGAGATATACGGTGAAGCTTTCTTT.